These 8 T cell receptor beta chains originate from one sample sequenced in a study of beta chain features in type 1 diabetes (dated by TCRdb to 2017 to 2018). Overall study outcomes, separate from this receptor: In all four CD4+ subsets, TCRB CDR3 length was moderately but significantly shorter in type 1 diabetes patients.

Receptor amplification or capture employed the immunoSEQ multiplex PCR assay. The High Capacity cDNA Reverse Transcription Kit was used to reverse transcribe all of the isolated RNA, meaning that expressed TCRB transcripts were what got sequenced. Here the immuneACCESS table is served through TCRdb, limited to in-frame sequences with V and J called. Missing clones are a known gap in these copies; in checked studies unresolved V genes cover under half, and the rest lacks a known reason. Within this sample are about 170,000 clones, with approximately 7.8% of them counted one time only. Of the sample, approximately 1% is held by the ten largest clones. No antigen has been assigned to these receptors. Sequenced sample: central memory CD4+ T cells from blood. All receptors derive from a woman aged 40 to 49 with type 1 diabetes.

The J gene is TRBJ1-1, the V gene TRBV7-9, with D perhaps matching TRBD1 (5 bases). V gave up 2 bases and J gave up 6 bases, with 13 bases separating them. CDR1 is SEHNR and CDR2 is FQNEAQ in the germline V gene (reference sequence). This CDR3 is 14 amino acids long. CDR3 coding DNA: TGTGCCAGCAGCTTACGACGGGGGAAGGCTGAAGCTTTCTTT. Its translation is CASSLRRGKAEAFF. The complete variable domain, with remaining parts taken from reference TRBV7-9 and TRBJ1-1, reads DTGVSQNPRHKITKRGQNVTFRCDPISEHNRLYWYRQTLGQGPEFLTYFQNEAQLEKSRLLSDRFSAERPKGSFSTLEIQRTEQGDSAMYLCASSLRRGKAEAFFGQGTRLTVV.

This clone was counted many times. CDR3 residues: CASSFQGTEYGYTF. The CDR3 DNA follows: TGTGCCAGCAGTTTCCAGGGGACAGAGTATGGCTACACCTTC. V gene TRBV28 combines with J gene TRBJ1-2, with TRBD1 matching over 7 bases. CDR1 is MDHEN, CDR2 SYDVKM, per germline. The CDR3 spans 14 residues. J gave up 5 bases and V 3 bases, and 6 bases lay outside the gene matches.

The J gene is TRBJ2-5, the V gene TRBV6-5; weak D call: TRBD2 (7 bases). Matching the DNA end better, TRBJ2-7 makes the J call doubtful. The V gene's germline CDR1 is MNHEY and CDR2 SVGAGI. The CDR3 is made up of 11 amino acids. The CDR3 DNA follows: TGTGCCAGCACCGGGGGGCACGAGCAGTACTTC. This sequence encodes CASTGGHEQYF.

The V call is TRBV2, the J call TRBJ1-1; D not resolved. The germline CDR1 and CDR2 sequences are SNHLY and FYNNEI. This CDR3 comprises 15 residues. V lost 3 bases and J 1 base, leaving 12 bases between the germline ends. CDR3 region: CASSEIGGSNTEAFF. The CDR3 DNA is TGTGCCAGCAGTGAGATAGGCGGTTCGAACACTGAAGCTTTCTTT.

This chain joins TRBV9 and TRBJ2-3, with D perhaps TRBD1 (6 bases). The CDR3 contains 15 residues. Per germline, CDR1 SGDLS and CDR2 YYNGEE. V dropped 3 bases and J dropped 0 bases, with 11 bases sitting between them. The DNA of the CDR3 is TGTGCCAGCAGCGCCGTGGGGGCTAGCACAGATACGCAGTATTTT. Translation: CASSAVGASTDTQYF.

This clone was observed many times. The rearrangement links TRBV30 to TRBJ1-1, with D unresolved. CDR1 and CDR2 (germline): GTSNPN, SVGIG (reference sequence). Trimming removed 3 bases at V and 4 bases at J, with 12 bases between. This CDR3 is built from 13 residues. The CDR3 bases are TGTGCCTGGAGGAGGGCGGAGAGCACTGAAGCTTTCTTT. This gives the protein CAWRRAESTEAFF.

This chain links TRBV28 with TRBJ2-7; TRBD1 agrees at 8 bases. Germline V gene lookup returns CDR1 MDHEN and CDR2 SYDVKM. Germline trimming cut 4 bases from V and 0 bases from J; bases unmatched to any gene: 8. The CDR3 spans 16 residues. CDR3 in DNA: TGTGCCAGCAGTTCCCCGAAAGACAGGGGCTCCTACGAGCAGTACTTC. Translating gives CASSSPKDRGSYEQYF.

This clone was found a few times. The chain combines TRBV5-1 with TRBJ2-7; 11 nucleotides line up with TRBD1. Germline-derived CDR1 and CDR2 are SGHRS and YFSETQ. This CDR3 spans 14 amino acids. V shed 4 bases, J shed 2 bases, and the junction held 2 bases outside the gene matches. The CDR3 coding sequence is TGCGCCAGCAGCCGGACAGGGGGCCCCTACGAGCAGTACTTC. This codes for CASSRTGGPYEQYF.